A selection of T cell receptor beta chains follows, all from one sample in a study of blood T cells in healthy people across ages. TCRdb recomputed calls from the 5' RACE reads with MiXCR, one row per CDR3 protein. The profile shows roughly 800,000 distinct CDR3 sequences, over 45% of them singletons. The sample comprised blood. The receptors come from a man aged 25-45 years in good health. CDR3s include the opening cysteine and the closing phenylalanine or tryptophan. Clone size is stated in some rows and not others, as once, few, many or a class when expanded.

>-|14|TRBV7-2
CASSLASGSHEQFF
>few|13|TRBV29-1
CSVLDRAGYEQYF
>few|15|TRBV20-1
CSASLAGRFINEQFF
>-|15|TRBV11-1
CASSLNIGQPYEQYF
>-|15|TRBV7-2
CASSLSRGRQFEQYF
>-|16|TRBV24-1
CATSDPGRGARNTQYF
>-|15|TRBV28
CASSLRGILYNEQFF
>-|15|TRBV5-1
CASSLLNGGSSSYTF
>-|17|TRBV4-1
CASSQESGTVGRNIQYF
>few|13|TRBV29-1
CSAGDRVQETQYF
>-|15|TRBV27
CASGWGPAPSYEQYF
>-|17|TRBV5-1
CASSFSPEGSGRETQYF
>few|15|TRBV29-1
CSVEGQGWGTDTQYF
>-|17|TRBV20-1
CSASGVAGVSWGETQYF
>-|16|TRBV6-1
CASREDRDGDNSPLHF
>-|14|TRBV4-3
CASSQEREAGGYTF
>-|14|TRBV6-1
CASRRDRRVEKLFF
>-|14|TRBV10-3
CAISQDGGNQPQHF
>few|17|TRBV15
CATSRGQGGDLVNEQFF
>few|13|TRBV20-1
CSAKGQPNEKLFF
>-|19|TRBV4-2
CASSQDYGWGAGVHNEQFF
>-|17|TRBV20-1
CSARGYGSGSSYNEQFF
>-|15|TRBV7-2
CASSSLGWENTEAFF
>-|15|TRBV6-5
CASSTSSAAKNIQYF
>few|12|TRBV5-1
CASSLGQNEQFF
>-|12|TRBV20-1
CSANRAQETQYF
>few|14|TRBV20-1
CSARGGLTSYEQYF
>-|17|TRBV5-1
CASSLVLTGARNNEQFF
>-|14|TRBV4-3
CASSQGKNRETQYF
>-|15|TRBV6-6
CASRGGEGTFYGYTF
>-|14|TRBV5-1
CASSFLPLTDTQYF